The 19 T cell receptor beta chains presented below share a single source sample, sequenced in a study of blood T cell repertoires in COVID-19. Libraries were prepared by immunoSEQ multiplex PCR; TCRdb keeps only in-frame clonotypes and omits some of them. The sample shows around 310,000 clones, over 80% of them seen only once. The sample consisted of PBMCs or T cells enriched from blood (not recorded which). All receptors come from a man aged 25-45 years who had recovered from COVID-19.

The chain recombines TRBV19 with TRBJ2-1; 12 bases fit TRBD2. V lost 1 base to trimming and J lost 8 bases; unmatched junction nucleotides: 6. The germline V gene encodes CDR1 LNHDA and CDR2 SQIVND (reference sequence). This CDR3 spans 16 amino acids. CDR3 DNA sequence: TGTGCCAGTAGTATAGTGACTAGCGGGGGTTTGGATGAGCAGTTCTTC. It is translated as CASSIVTSGGLDEQFF.

The CDR3 DNA follows: TGTGCCAGCAGCCCCCGGGGTGAAAAACTGTTTTTT. Its translation is CASSPRGEKLFF. The rearrangement uses TRBV11-2 and TRBJ1-4, with D unclear. V was shortened by 5 bases and J by 7 bases, with 8 bases between the two germline ends. Germline V gene lookup returns CDR1 SGHAT and CDR2 FQNNGV. The CDR3 totals 12 residues.

V and J are TRBV6-4 and TRBJ2-1; TRBD2 matches 10 bases. Trimming took 6 bases from V and 5 from J; bases not matched to a gene: 10. Germline lookup yields CDR1 MRHNA and CDR2 SNTAGT. The CDR3 length is 16 residues. In DNA form, the CDR3 reads TGTGCCAGCAGCCACTTAGCGGGGGGCTCTCACAATGAGCAGTTCTTC. Protein product: CASSHLAGGSHNEQFF.

The chain recombines TRBV10-3 with TRBJ2-2, with TRBD2 matching over 13 bases. The V segment lost 8 bases and the J segment 1 base; nucleotides outside the gene matches: 4. CDR1 is ENHRY and CDR2 is SYGVKD in the germline V gene. This CDR3 is built from 16 residues. CDR3 nucleotide sequence: TGTGCCATCCCGACTAGCGGGGGGCAGAACACCGGGGAGCTGTTTTTT. Translating it yields CAIPTSGGQNTGELFF.

This chain uses TRBV4-2 with TRBJ1-2; 7 bases fit TRBD1. There are 17 residues in the CDR3. Germline loops: CDR1 LGHNA, CDR2 YNFKEQ. V shed 1 base and J 0 bases; nucleotides not matched to a gene: 8. The CDR3 DNA sequence: TGTGCCAGCAGCCAAGCAACAGGGGCCCCCTCTAACTATGGCTACACCTTC. Translating gives CASSQATGAPSNYGYTF.

The V and J genes are TRBV3-1 (or the pseudogene TRBV3-2) and TRBJ2-7; D might be TRBD2 (6 bases). The CDR3 contains 15 residues. Germline V gene lookup returns CDR1 LGHDT and CDR2 YNNKEL (reference sequence). V shed 2 bases and J shed 7 bases, with 18 bases lying between them. CDR3 residues: CASSQLGGVSQEQYF. The CDR3, as DNA: TGTGCCAGCAGCCAATTGGGCGGGGTCTCCCAAGAGCAGTACTTC.

This chain links TRBV27 with TRBJ2-1, with D possibly TRBD2 on 7 matching bases. Germline loops: CDR1 MNHEY, CDR2 SMNVEV (reference sequence). The CDR3 sequence is 16 residues long. The V gene lost 3 bases and the J gene lost 1 base, with 13 bases spanning the gap. The CDR3 DNA sequence: TGTGCCAGCAGTTTTTGGGCGGGGGCATCCTACAATGAGCAGTTCTTC. Translating gives CASSFWAGASYNEQFF.

The V call is TRBV18, the J call TRBJ1-3, with D uncertain. The V gene lost 3 bases and the J gene lost 3 bases, with 6 bases spanning the gap. CDR1 is KGHSH and CDR2 is LQKENI in the germline V gene. The CDR3 has 13 amino acids. The CDR3 nucleotides read TGTGCCAGCTCACCCCAAAATGGAAACACCATATATTTT. This codes for CASSPQNGNTIYF. Variable domain in full (rest from reference TRBV18 and TRBJ1-3): NAGVMQNPRHLVRRRGQEARLRCSPMKGHSHVYWYRQLPEEGLKFMVYLQKENIIDESGMPKERFSAEFPKEGPSILRIQQVVRGDSAAYFCASSPQNGNTIYFGEGSWLTVV.

The chain recombines TRBV19 with TRBJ2-7; TRBD2 might be the D (6 bases). Germline loops: CDR1 LNHDA, CDR2 SQIVND (reference sequence). This CDR3 has 15 residues. Trimming pared 6 bases from V and 3 bases from J, leaving 18 bases between. The CDR3 DNA reads TGTGCCAGTAGGGTTTCCGGGAGCACCATCTACGAGCAGTACTTC. Translation gives CASRVSGSTIYEQYF.

The gene calls are TRBV6-5 and TRBJ1-3; maybe TRBD1 (5 bases). The CDR3 totals 14 residues. Trimming removed 7 bases from V and 2 bases from J, with 12 bases in between. CDR1 is MNHEY, CDR2 SVGAGI, per germline. The CDR3 DNA follows: TGTGCCAGCATGCAGGGAAGAACTGGAAACACCATATATTTT. Translated, it gives CASMQGRTGNTIYF.

J is TRBJ1-2 and V is TRBV6-5, with a tentative D call TRBD1 (5 bases). Germline values: CDR1 MNHEY, CDR2 SVGAGI. The CDR3 runs 14 residues. Trimming stripped 5 bases from V and 4 bases from J, with 14 bases between. The CDR3 DNA follows: TGTGCCAGCAGTCCTGAACAGGAACCCTATGGCTACACCTTC. Its translation: CASSPEQEPYGYTF.

The CDR3 sequence: CATSDSGTGTLNQPQHF. Here the CDR3 DNA reads TGTGCCACCAGTGATTCCGGGACAGGGACCCTCAATCAGCCCCAGCATTTT. The V call is TRBV24-1, the J call TRBJ1-5, with TRBD1 matching 9 bases. Germline trimming cut 2 bases from V and 3 bases from J; bases unmatched to any gene: 7. CDR3 length: 17 residues. CDR1 and CDR2 from the germline V gene are KGHDR and SFDVKD.

The V gene is TRBV27, the J gene TRBJ1-6, with 7 bases identical to TRBD1. J gave up 10 bases and V 5 bases, and 5 bases lay outside the gene matches. Looked up from germline, CDR1 is MNHEY and CDR2 is SMNVEV (reference sequence). The CDR3 covers 13 residues. The CDR3 sequence is CASSQRGQSPLHF. CDR3 nucleotides: TGTGCCAGCAGTCAAAGGGGGCAGTCACCCCTCCACTTT.

The DNA of the CDR3 is TGTGCCAGTAGTATATGGGCTAGCGGGACAGATACGCAGTATTTT. It specifies CASSIWASGTDTQYF. The chain links TRBV19 to TRBJ2-3; the match to TRBD2 covers 8 bases. The CDR3 totals 15 residues. Germline V gene data show CDR1 as LNHDA and CDR2 as SQIVND (reference sequence). Losses at the gene ends were 2 bases for V and 3 bases for J; bases not matched to a gene: 4.

The chain carries TRBV6-5 and TRBJ1-6; 8 nucleotides line up with TRBD1. Germline assignment: CDR1 MNHEY and CDR2 SVGAGI. The CDR3 runs to 14 residues. V was pared by 8 bases and J by 4 bases, with 4 bases of the junction left unmatched. For the CDR3, the DNA is TGTGCCAGCGCCAGGGGGCATTATAATTCACCCCTCCACTTT. Amino acids: CASARGHYNSPLHF.

The rearrangement joins TRBV6-5 to TRBJ2-5, with D perhaps matching TRBD1 (5 bases). The CDR3 spans 14 residues. Germline V gene sequence: CDR1 MNHEY, CDR2 SVGAGI. Trimming took 8 bases from V and 3 from J, leaving 16 bases between them. The DNA of the CDR3 is TGTGCCAGCTCCGATACAGGTTATGAAGAGACCCAGTACTTC. The encoded protein is CASSDTGYEETQYF.

As regards this clone: Other DNA variants within this sample encode the same CDR3. The chain recombines TRBV5-1 with TRBJ2-7; maybe TRBD1 (5 bases). The germline CDR1 and CDR2 sequences are SGHRS and YFSETQ. CDR3 size: 12 residues. Trimming pared 3 bases from V and 3 bases from J, leaving 7 bases between. The CDR3 is CASSSDSYEQYF. The DNA for the CDR3 is TGCGCCAGCAGCTCAGACAGCTACGAGCAGTACTTC. The whole variable domain, filled in from reference TRBV5-1 and TRBJ2-7, reads KAGVTQTPRYLIKTRGQQVTLSCSPISGHRSVSWYQQTPGQGLQFLFEYFSETQRNKGNFPGRFSGRQFSNSRSEMNVSTLELGDSALYLCASSSDSYEQYFGPGTRLTVT.

The chain uses TRBV19 and TRBJ2-5, with a possible D match to TRBD1 (6 bases). Germline V lookup: CDR1 LNHDA, CDR2 SQIVND (reference sequence). The ends were cut back, 7 bases at V and 5 bases at J, with 11 bases in the middle. This CDR3 is 12 amino acids long. The DNA for the CDR3 is TGTGCCAGTAAGGACAGTTATGAGACCCAGTACTTC. This sequence encodes CASKDSYETQYF.

The genes are TRBV5-4 and TRBJ1-2; TRBD1 is a possible D gene (5 bases). Germline V gives CDR1 SGHNT, CDR2 YYREEE (reference sequence). Trimming cost V 2 bases and J 5 bases, with 16 bases left between them. CDR3 size: 15 residues. CDR3 amino acids: CASSFETGPLYGYTF. DNA for the CDR3: TGTGCCAGCAGCTTCGAAACAGGCCCCTTGTATGGCTACACCTTC. Complete variable domain (other parts from reference TRBV5-4 and TRBJ1-2): ETGVTQSPTHLIKTRGQQVTLRCSSQSGHNTVSWYQQALGQGPQFIFQYYREEENGRGNFPPRFSGLQFPNYSSELNVNALELDDSALYLCASSFETGPLYGYTFGSGTRLTVV.